Below, 23 T cell receptor beta chains from the same sample are listed, as sequenced in a study of blood T cell repertoires in COVID-19. The protocol was immunoSEQ multiplex PCR, while the TCRdb copy is restricted to in-frame clones and leaves out a portion. The table includes about 170,000 clones, 70% to 85% detected once. Source material: PBMCs or T cells enriched from blood (not recorded which). Source of these receptors: a woman aged 65 to 85 in a cohort exposed to, infected with or recovered from COVID-19 (not recorded which).

The rearrangement uses TRBV28 and TRBJ2-7; D is perhaps TRBD1 (5 bases). The CDR3 sequence is 17 residues long. Germline V gives CDR1 MDHEN, CDR2 SYDVKM. Trimming shortened V by 3 bases and J by 3 bases, and 21 bases separated the two germline ends. CDR3 protein: CASSLGRPSLGIYEQYF. CDR3 nucleotide sequence: TGTGCCAGCAGTTTGGGGCGGCCGTCCTTGGGAATCTACGAGCAGTACTTC.

V usage is TRBV12-3 or TRBV12-4 and J usage is TRBJ2-4; D is perhaps TRBD1 (5 bases). This CDR3 is built from 13 residues. V lost 6 bases and J lost 7, with 13 bases in between. CDR3 nucleotide sequence: TGTGCCAGCAGGCAGGGTTGGATGAACATTCAGTACTTC. Its translation: CASRQGWMNIQYF.

The V call is TRBV27, the J call TRBJ2-7; the match to TRBD2 covers 11 bases. Germline V gives CDR1 MNHEY, CDR2 SMNVEV (reference sequence). There are 16 residues in the CDR3. V lost 1 base to trimming and J lost 3 bases; unmatched junction nucleotides: 5. This chain's CDR3 is CASSLLGTSGNYEQYF. The DNA of the CDR3 is TGTGCCAGCAGTTTATTAGGGACTAGCGGTAACTACGAGCAGTACTTC.

The J gene is TRBJ2-7, the V gene TRBV18; D is possibly TRBD1 (5 bases). CDR1 KGHSH and CDR2 LQKENI come from the germline V gene. The V gene lost 1 base and the J gene lost 3 bases, with 13 bases spanning the gap. This CDR3 is 15 amino acids long. The CDR3 region is CASSPRVATVYEQYF. The DNA for the CDR3 is TGTGCCAGCTCACCACGGGTGGCGACAGTCTACGAGCAGTACTTC.

This clone was counted a single time. The V call is TRBV4-1, the J call TRBJ1-3; TRBD1 matches at 8 bases. The CDR3 length is 15 residues. CDR1 is MGHRA and CDR2 is YSYEKL in the germline V gene. With 0 bases clipped from V and 7 bases from J, the junction kept 5 bases outside the gene matches. The CDR3 DNA follows: TGCGCCAGCAGCCAAGAATCCTGGACAGGGAACACCATATATTTT. This gives the protein CASSQESWTGNTIYF.

This chain connects TRBV7-3 to TRBJ2-7, with TRBD1 matching over 7 bases. This CDR3 is 13 amino acids long. The junction had 2 bases not matched to a gene; V was cut back by 4 bases and J by 2 bases. Germline CDR1 and CDR2: SGHTA and FQGTGA. CDR3 in DNA: TGTGCCAGCAGCTCGGGACAGACCTACGAGCAGTACTTC. Its translation: CASSSGQTYEQYF.

The chain has TRBV18 and TRBJ2-7; TRBD2 matches 9 bases. The V and J ends lost 3 bases and 6 bases, in that order; junction bases with no gene match: 6. CDR3 length: 14 amino acids. CDR1 and CDR2 from the germline V gene are KGHSH and LQKENI. CDR3 nucleotide sequence: TGTGCCAGCTCACCGACCGGGACTAGCTCCGAGCAGTACTTC. Translated, it gives CASSPTGTSSEQYF. Filled out from reference TRBV18 and TRBJ2-7, the complete variable domain reads NAGVMQNPRHLVRRRGQEARLRCSPMKGHSHVYWYRQLPEEGLKFMVYLQKENIIDESGMPKERFSAEFPKEGPSILRIQQVVRGDSAAYFCASSPTGTSSEQYFGPGTRLTVT.

The rearrangement joins TRBV28 to TRBJ1-5; D is possibly TRBD1 (6 bases). The V end lost 7 bases, the J end lost 2 bases, and 15 bases lay between the germline ends. Germline CDR1 reads MDHEN; CDR2 reads SYDVKM. This CDR3 has 15 residues. The CDR3 DNA reads as TGTGCCAGCATAGGTTGGGGGCGAGGCAATCAGCCCCAGCATTTT. As protein: CASIGWGRGNQPQHF.

The chain carries TRBV18 and TRBJ1-2, with 11 bases that match TRBD1. CDR1 KGHSH and CDR2 LQKENI come from the germline V gene. The CDR3 has 15 amino acids. V gave up 6 bases and J gave up 2 bases; unmatched junction bases: 5. As DNA, the CDR3 is TGTGCCAGCTCCATACGGGACAGGGGGAACTATGGCTACACCTTC. It encodes CASSIRDRGNYGYTF. The whole variable domain, filled in from reference TRBV18 and TRBJ1-2, reads NAGVMQNPRHLVRRRGQEARLRCSPMKGHSHVYWYRQLPEEGLKFMVYLQKENIIDESGMPKERFSAEFPKEGPSILRIQQVVRGDSAAYFCASSIRDRGNYGYTFGSGTRLTVV.

The genes are TRBV2 and TRBJ1-1; 7 bases match TRBD1. The CDR3 has 12 residues. V dropped 1 base and J dropped 7; count of bases not matched to a gene: 0. Germline V lookup: CDR1 SNHLY, CDR2 FYNNEI. CDR3 loop: CASSEGTGEAFF. The CDR3 coding sequence is TGTGCCAGCAGTGAAGGGACAGGTGAAGCTTTCTTT.

In DNA, the CDR3 is TGTGCCAGCAGAAACGGGGACAGGGATTCACCCCTCCACTTT. Amino acid sequence: CASRNGDRDSPLHF. V usage is TRBV6-5 and J usage is TRBJ1-6; 9 nucleotides align to TRBD1. This CDR3 is built from 14 residues. CDR1 and CDR2 (germline): MNHEY, SVGAGI. J lost 8 bases, V lost 6 bases, and 5 bases had no gene match.

This clone was recorded once. J is TRBJ2-5 and V is TRBV30; TRBD1 matches 9 bases. This CDR3 is built from 14 residues. From germline, CDR1 is GTSNPN and CDR2 SVGIG (reference sequence). Trimming removed 4 bases from V and 4 bases from J; junction bases left unmatched: 7. DNA of the CDR3: TGTGCCTGGACCCCGGACAGGGGACGAGAGACCCAGTACTTC. It translates to CAWTPDRGRETQYF.

This chain links TRBV4-1 with TRBJ2-1; a possible D gene is TRBD1 (6 bases). From germline, CDR1 is MGHRA and CDR2 YSYEKL. V dropped 5 bases and J dropped 0 bases, with 11 bases sitting between them. The CDR3 has 15 residues. The CDR3 coding sequence is TGCGCCAGCAGCTACAGGGTGGTCTCCTACAATGAGCAGTTCTTC. Its translation: CASSYRVVSYNEQFF.

The chain is built from TRBV6-6 and TRBJ2-7; D gene ambiguous. The length of the CDR3 is 12 residues. Germline-derived CDR1 and CDR2 are MNHNY and SVGAGI (reference sequence). V shed 6 bases and J shed 3 bases, with 9 bases lying between them. CDR3 nucleotide sequence: TGTGCCAGCAGCAGACACAACTACGAGCAGTACTTC. This encodes CASSRHNYEQYF.

This clone was observed a few times. This chain joins TRBV29-1 and TRBJ2-3; possibly TRBD1 for D (5 bases). The CDR3 has 11 residues. Looked up from germline, CDR1 is SQVTM and CDR2 is ANQGSEA. CDR3 sequence: CSVTELDTQYF. In nucleotides, the CDR3 is TGCAGTGTGACAGAACTGGATACGCAGTATTTT.

V usage is TRBV18 and J usage is TRBJ1-6; D possibly corresponds to TRBD1 (6 bases). The germline V and J ends were trimmed by 6 bases and 7 bases, with 10 bases remaining between them. The CDR3 covers 13 residues. The germline V gene has CDR1 KGHSH and CDR2 LQKENI. The CDR3 reads CASSPDRNSPLHF. The CDR3 DNA reads TGTGCCAGCTCGCCGGACAGAAATTCACCCCTCCACTTT.

This clone has at least ten counts. This chain links TRBV5-4 with TRBJ2-7; TRBD1 aligns across 10 bases. The ends lost 4 bases at V and 4 bases at J; junction bases unmatched: 5. The CDR3 spans 14 residues. Germline lookup yields CDR1 SGHNT and CDR2 YYREEE (reference sequence). The CDR3 nucleotides are TGTGCCAGCAGCGCCCCGGACAGGGGGTACGAGCAGTACTTC. As protein: CASSAPDRGYEQYF.

V gene TRBV5-6 combines with J gene TRBJ1-6; no firm D call. This CDR3 is 13 amino acids long. Trimming shortened V by 4 bases and J by 8 bases, and 10 bases separated the two germline ends. Germline assignment: CDR1 SGHDT and CDR2 YYEEEE. CDR3: CASSQGLYSPLHF. Written as DNA, the CDR3 is TGTGCCAGCAGCCAAGGACTTTATTCACCCCTCCACTTT.

In this sample, this clone turned up a few times. The chain joins TRBV6-6 to TRBJ2-1, with 7 bases fitting TRBD2. The V gene's germline CDR1 is MNHNY and CDR2 SVGAGI (reference sequence). This CDR3 comprises 15 residues. The trim removed 6 bases at V and 8 bases at J, leaving 13 bases unmatched. The CDR3 loop reads CASSPHQSGGDEQFF. CDR3 coding DNA: TGTGCCAGCAGCCCTCATCAGAGTGGGGGGGATGAGCAGTTCTTC.

The chain links TRBV12-3 or TRBV12-4 to TRBJ2-1; no clear D gene. Trimming left V 6 bases short and J 7 bases short, with 10 bases between. The CDR3 totals 12 residues. Written as DNA, the CDR3 is TGTGCCAGCAGACTAACTTGGAATGAGCAGTTCTTC. It translates to CASRLTWNEQFF.

This chain joins TRBV13 and TRBJ2-1; the match to TRBD2 covers 11 bases. The CDR3 covers 15 residues. Germline-derived CDR1 and CDR2 are PRHDT and FYEKMQ (reference sequence). V trimming: 1 base; J trimming: 6 bases; junction bases outside the gene matches: 2. The CDR3 nucleotides are TGTGCCAGCAGCTTAGTACTAGCGGGAGTCAATGAGCAGTTCTTC. Translated, it gives CASSLVLAGVNEQFF.

V gene TRBV4-1 combines with J gene TRBJ2-1; weak D call: TRBD2 (7 bases). The CDR3 totals 15 residues. Germline lookup yields CDR1 MGHRA and CDR2 YSYEKL. Trimming stripped 4 bases from V and 7 bases from J, with 17 bases between. CDR3 protein: CASSPQGGGLNEQFF. The DNA for the CDR3 is TGCGCCAGCAGCCCTCAAGGGGGGGGGTTGAATGAGCAGTTCTTC.

The chain couples TRBV7-6 to TRBJ2-1; 9 nucleotides match TRBD2. V was clipped by 0 bases and J by 4 bases; unmatched bases: 4. CDR1 SGHVS and CDR2 FNYEAQ come from the germline V gene. The CDR3 is made up of 16 amino acids. The CDR3 DNA reads TGTGCCAGCAGCTTAGCGGGGGCGGGAGGGTACAATGAGCAGTTCTTC. Translating it yields CASSLAGAGGYNEQFF.